This is a list of T cell receptor beta chains from one sample in a study of T cell responses to AZD1222 COVID-19 vaccine. Profiled with immunoSEQ multiplex PCR; TCRdb holds only in-frame clones, not every one. The table has approximately 140,000 clones, 94% seen once. Here the sequenced sample was peripheral blood, taken on day 0 of AZD1222 vaccination. The receptors were gathered from an adult in good health. Both conserved end residues are part of each CDR3. A D gene is named only where the DNA matches it firmly. Only part of the rows carry a size: once, few, many, or a class if the clone is expanded.

clone size,V gene,J gene,D gene,CDR3 protein,CDR3 DNA
.,TRBV18,TRBJ1-1,TRBD1,CASSPIQGDAFF,TGTGCCAGCTCACCGATACAGGGGGACGCTTTCTTT
.,TRBV15,TRBJ1-6,.,CATSQGDDSPLHF,TGTGCCACCAGCCAGGGAGACGATTCACCCCTCCACTTT
.,TRBV19,TRBJ1-5,TRBD1,CASSPDRGNQPQHF,TGTGCCAGTAGTCCCGACAGGGGTAATCAGCCCCAGCATTTT
.,TRBV4-1,TRBJ1-5,.,CASSQDSGEQPQHF,TGCGCCAGCAGCCAAGATTCGGGGGAGCAGCCCCAGCATTTT
once,TRBV19,TRBJ1-2,TRBD1,CASRKGQGNLNTF,TGTGCCAGTAGAAAGGGACAGGGGAACTTAAACACCTTC
.,TRBV2,TRBJ2-2,.,CASSITHTGTGELFF,TGTGCCAGCAGTATTACCCACACAGGGACCGGGGAGCTGTTTTTT
.,TRBV19,TRBJ1-6,TRBD1,CASSSDRVRPLHF,TGTGCCAGTAGCTCAGACAGGGTGCGACCCCTCCACTTT
.,TRBV5-4,TRBJ1-1,.,CASKEGTSEAFF,TGTGCCAGCAAGGAGGGGACCAGCGAAGCTTTCTTT
.,TRBV27,TRBJ1-3,.,CASSLSHPGNTIYF,TGTGCCAGCAGTTTGTCACACCCTGGAAACACCATATATTTT
.,TRBV6-6,TRBJ1-2,TRBD1,CASSLDLAPGQGARTPYGYTF,TGTGCCAGCAGCCTAGACTTAGCCCCGGGACAGGGGGCGCGAACCCCTTATGGCTACACCTTC
once,TRBV2,TRBJ1-1,TRBD1,CASSESQGAVGINTEAFF,TGTGCCAGCAGTGAATCCCAGGGGGCGGTGGGTATAAACACTGAAGCTTTCTTT
.,TRBV5-1,TRBJ2-5,.,CASSVLAAYQETQYF,TGCGCCAGCAGCGTCCTGGCAGCGTACCAAGAGACCCAGTACTTC
.,TRBV5-4,TRBJ2-4,TRBD1,CASSFGSPTGGAKNIQYF,TGTGCCAGCAGTTTTGGTAGCCCCACAGGGGGTGCCAAAAACATTCAGTACTTC
.,TRBV5-1,TRBJ1-6,TRBD1,CASSFTGPGQYNSPLHF,TGCGCCAGCAGCTTCACTGGTCCGGGACAGTATAATTCACCCCTCCACTTT
.,TRBV2,TRBJ1-1,.,CASRVDSAGTEAFF,TGTGCCAGCAGGGTGGACAGCGCAGGCACTGAAGCTTTCTTT
.,TRBV25-1,TRBJ2-2,.,CASSGGANPGELFF,TGTGCCAGCAGTGGGGGGGCCAACCCCGGGGAGCTGTTTTTT
.,TRBV5-1,TRBJ1-2,.,CASSLTGNGYTF,TGCGCCAGCAGCTTGACAGGGAATGGCTACACCTTC
.,TRBV18,TRBJ1-2,.,CASSPPSVRVNYGYTF,TGTGCCAGCTCACCACCGAGTGTCAGGGTAAACTATGGCTACACCTTC
.,TRBV6-5,TRBJ1-1,.,CATLRGAEGTEAFF,TGTGCCACCTTGAGGGGGGCCGAGGGCACTGAAGCTTTCTTT
.,TRBV20-1,TRBJ1-2,.,CSASGGDDF,TGCAGTGCTAGTGGGGGGGATGACTTC
once,TRBV5-5,TRBJ1-5,.,CASSFLSWDGNQPQHF,TGTGCCAGCAGCTTTTTGAGTTGGGACGGCAATCAGCCCCAGCATTTT
.,TRBV28,TRBJ1-1,TRBD1,CASTGQVNTEAFF,TGTGCCAGCACAGGACAGGTGAACACTGAAGCTTTCTTT
.,TRBV19,TRBJ1-5,.,CASSAGWPNQPQHF,TGTGCCAGTAGTGCCGGGTGGCCAAATCAGCCCCAGCATTTT
.,TRBV6-5,TRBJ1-3,TRBD1,CATATGVDGNTIYF,TGTGCCACGGCGACAGGGGTGGATGGAAACACCATATATTTT
once,TRBV6-5,TRBJ1-1,.,CASSYSTWGITEAFF,TGTGCCAGCAGTTACTCGACATGGGGAATCACTGAAGCTTTCTTT